The clone carrying this T cell receptor beta chain was observed a handful of times. The TCR beta library used iRepertoire HTBI primers with Arm-PCR amplification of CDR3. TCRdb called the multiplex PCR reads again in MiXCR, with one record for every CDR3 protein. The table has over 350,000 distinct CDR3 sequences, 14% seen once. The source of the sample is a study of regulatory T cells in long-lasting Graves disease. Time point meaning: newly diagnosed GD, antithyroid drugs for less than 3 months. RNA isolated from PBMCs was used to make the TCR library. The CDR3 is made up of 15 amino acids. The germline gives CDR1 SGHAT, CDR2 FQNNGV. V shed 7 bases, J shed 5 bases, and the junction held 6 bases outside the gene matches. These data are also associated with another study on T cells in Graves' hyperthyroidism and ophthalmopathy. That work contributes: Primed by the HTBI set, a first-round RT-PCR was run on the TCR CDR3.

The sequence was collected from a woman between 45 and 60 years old with Graves disease. The J gene is TRBJ2-2, the V gene TRBV11-2; 11 bases align to TRBD2. The sample consisted of peripheral blood mononuclear cells (PBMCs), taken at new diagnosis, from a patient treated with antithyroid drugs. The CDR3 sequence is CASTSLAGGTGELFF. The CDR3 coding sequence is TGTGCCAGCACGTCCTTAGCGGGAGGGACCGGGGAGCTGTTTTTT.